The 30 T cell receptor beta chains below all came from one sample that was sequenced in a study of T cell changes during pregnancy in multiple sclerosis. Assay: immunoSEQ multiplex PCR; the TCRdb copy retains only in-frame clones and omits some. The sample records tens of thousands of clones, approximately 90% being singletons. The sample was CD8+ T cells from peripheral blood mononuclear cells, taken in the second trimester of pregnancy. Receptors originate from a female donor with multiple sclerosis, enrolled in a pregnancy study.

This clone was seen just once. This rearrangement joins TRBV11-2 to TRBJ1-1; no reliable D call. CDR1 is SGHAT and CDR2 is FQNNGV in the germline V gene. V was trimmed by 10 bases and J by 5 bases, leaving 17 bases between them. The CDR3 covers 13 residues. As DNA, the CDR3 is TGTGCCATCGATCTATGGGGAGGGACTGAAGCTTTCTTT. Translation gives CAIDLWGGTEAFF.

The rearrangement links TRBV5-6 to TRBJ1-5; a weak D match, TRBD1 (5 bases). From germline, CDR1 is SGHDT and CDR2 YYEEEE. The V gene lost 0 bases and the J gene lost 5 bases, with 9 bases spanning the gap. The length of the CDR3 is 14 residues. This CDR3 reads CASSLGGRDQPQHF. In nucleotides, the CDR3 is TGTGCCAGCAGCTTGGGGGGCAGGGATCAGCCCCAGCATTTT.

The V and J genes are TRBV19 and TRBJ1-3; unclear D gene. Trimming pared 3 bases from V and 0 bases from J, leaving 9 bases between. The CDR3 is 15 amino acids. The germline gives CDR1 LNHDA, CDR2 SQIVND (reference sequence). DNA for the CDR3: TGTGCCAGTAGTATGGTGGCAGTCTCTGGAAACACCATATATTTT. Its protein product is CASSMVAVSGNTIYF. The entire variable domain, with the rest obtained from reference TRBV19 and TRBJ1-3, is as follows: DGGITQSPKYLFRKEGQNVTLSCEQNLNHDAMYWYRQDPGQGLRLIYYSQIVNDFQKGDIAEGYSVSREKKESFPLTVTSAQKNPTAFYLCASSMVAVSGNTIYFGEGSWLTVV.

The chain links TRBV6-5 to TRBJ1-2; the D gene is possibly TRBD1 (6 bases). The CDR3 totals 11 residues. Between the trimmed V and J ends, which lost 10 bases and 5 bases, there was a span of 11 bases. Germline V gene data show CDR1 as MNHEY and CDR2 as SVGAGI. The CDR3 coding sequence is TGTGCCACATTTACAGGGTATGGCTACACCTTC. Encoded protein: CATFTGYGYTF.

The chain uses TRBV7-9 and TRBJ2-7; TRBD1 agrees at 10 bases. The CDR3 is 14 amino acids. Germline V gene data show CDR1 as SEHNR and CDR2 as FQNEAQ (reference sequence). Trimming cost V 3 bases and J 5 bases; bases outside gene matches: 4. CDR3 coding DNA: TGTGCCAGCAGCTTGACAGGGGGCAACAACGAGCAGTACTTC. Its protein is CASSLTGGNNEQYF.

This rearrangement joins TRBV9 to TRBJ1-2; 7 nucleotides agree with TRBD1. CDR3 size: 15 residues. Trimming at V came to 3 bases and at J to 2 bases, leaving 7 bases not matched to a gene. Germline assignment: CDR1 SGDLS and CDR2 YYNGEE. CDR3 DNA sequence: TGTGCCAGCAGCGGACAGGGTTCCGTGAACTATGGCTACACCTTC. This sequence encodes CASSGQGSVNYGYTF.

The gene calls are TRBV6-1 and TRBJ2-5, with D uncertain. Germline CDR1 is MNHNS and CDR2 is SASEGT. Trimming removed 8 bases at V and 5 bases at J, with 6 bases between. The CDR3 runs to 10 residues. The CDR3 coding sequence is TGTGCCAGCGCCAGGGAGACCCAGTACTTC. It encodes CASARETQYF.

This clone was seen only a few times. The chain combines TRBV4-2 with TRBJ1-1; the D gene is possibly TRBD1 (5 bases). Trimming took off 0 bases at V and 4 bases at J, with 9 bases between the two ends. The length of the CDR3 is 14 residues. Germline lookup yields CDR1 LGHNA and CDR2 YNFKEQ. The CDR3 loop is CASSQEGGGTEAFF. The CDR3 region has the DNA TGTGCCAGCAGCCAAGAGGGGGGAGGCACTGAAGCTTTCTTT.

The gene calls are TRBV6-1 and TRBJ2-7, with D hard to call. This CDR3 is 10 amino acids long. Germline assignment: CDR1 MNHNS and CDR2 SASEGT. Trimming removed 6 bases from V and 4 bases from J, with 4 bases in between. CDR3 sequence reads: CASRAYEQYF. DNA of the CDR3: TGTGCCAGCAGAGCATACGAGCAGTACTTC.

The V call is TRBV7-8, the J call TRBJ1-2, with D perhaps TRBD1 (5 bases). This CDR3 is 13 amino acids long. The germline V gene has CDR1 SGHVS and CDR2 FQNEAQ. Deletions cut 5 bases from V and 1 base from J, with 8 bases between. CDR3 bases: TGTGCCAGCAGCGCCGACAGTAACTATGGCTACACCTTC. The encoded protein is CASSADSNYGYTF. Variable domain in full (rest from reference TRBV7-8 and TRBJ1-2): GAGVSQSPRYKVAKRGQDVALRCDPISGHVSLFWYQQALGQGPEFLTYFQNEAQLDKSGLPSDRFFAERPEGSVSTLKIQRTQQEDSAVYLCASSADSNYGYTFGSGTRLTVV.

The chain combines TRBV5-6 with TRBJ1-1; perhaps TRBD1 as D (5 bases). The CDR3 spans 14 residues. V lost 3 bases to trimming and J lost 1 base, with 10 bases between them. Germline V gene data show CDR1 as SGHDT and CDR2 as YYEEEE. CDR3 loop: CASSYRTRNTEAFF. In DNA form, the CDR3 reads TGTGCCAGCAGCTACAGGACGCGGAACACTGAAGCTTTCTTT. The whole variable domain, filled in from reference TRBV5-6 and TRBJ1-1, reads DAGVTQSPTHLIKTRGQQVTLRCSPKSGHDTVSWYQQALGQGPQFIFQYYEEEERQRGNFPDRFSGHQFPNYSSELNVNALLLGDSALYLCASSYRTRNTEAFFGQGTRLTVV.

Details on this clone: Germline is not matched at one junction end, which may reflect a read error. V usage is TRBV7-3 and J usage is TRBJ2-7; D gene unclear. Looked up from germline, CDR1 is SGHTA and CDR2 is FQGTGA. The CDR3 contains 12 residues. In nucleotides, the CDR3 is TGTGCCAGCAGGTTAAACAACTACGAGCAGTACTTC. Encoded protein: CASRLNNYEQYF. Combining the CDR3 with reference TRBV7-3 and TRBJ2-7 gives the whole variable domain GAGVSQTPSNKVTEKGKYVELRCDPISGHTALYWYRQSLGQGPEFLIYFQGTGAADDSGLPNDRFFAVRPEGSVSTLKIQRTERGDSAVYLCASRLNNYEQYFGPGTRLTVT.

This chain links TRBV7-9 with TRBJ2-5, with a weak D call TRBD1 (6 bases). CDR1 and CDR2 from the germline V gene are SEHNR and FQNEAQ (reference sequence). Trimming left V 5 bases short and J 5 bases short, with 21 bases between. The CDR3 consists of 16 residues. For the CDR3, the DNA is TGTGCCAGCAGCCTAGGTGCGGTGGGGGCAGGCGAGACCCAGTACTTC. Amino acids: CASSLGAVGAGETQYF. Full variable domain (remainder filled in from reference TRBV7-9 and TRBJ2-5): DTGVSQNPRHKITKRGQNVTFRCDPISEHNRLYWYRQTLGQGPEFLTYFQNEAQLEKSRLLSDRFSAERPKGSFSTLEIQRTEQGDSAMYLCASSLGAVGAGETQYFGPGTRLLVL.

J is TRBJ1-1 and V is TRBV4-1; the match to TRBD1 covers 7 bases. Germline lookup yields CDR1 MGHRA and CDR2 YSYEKL. The CDR3 covers 19 residues. J was trimmed by 4 bases and V by 0 bases; bases with no gene match: 17. The CDR3 nucleotides are TGCGCCAGCAGCCAAGAGGGGACTTTGGGACAGTTACGGGGCACTGAAGCTTTCTTT. Protein sequence: CASSQEGTLGQLRGTEAFF.

The chain employs TRBV6-5 and TRBJ2-5, with 7 bases identical to TRBD1. V shed 5 bases, J shed 4 bases, and the junction held 1 base outside the gene matches. The V gene's germline CDR1 is MNHEY and CDR2 SVGAGI. The CDR3 has 12 residues. For the CDR3, the DNA is TGTGCCAGCAGTAGACAGGGAGAGACCCAGTACTTC. It translates to CASSRQGETQYF.

This rearrangement joins TRBV2 to TRBJ2-7; 10 bases are shared with TRBD2. CDR3 length: 15 amino acids. V shed 11 bases, J shed 5 bases, and the junction held 15 bases outside the gene matches. From germline, CDR1 is SNHLY and CDR2 FYNNEI. CDR3 DNA: TGTGCCGCAGCAGGGGCCGGGACTAGCGTTAACGAGCAGTACTTC. Translated: CAAAGAGTSVNEQYF.

This chain connects TRBV7-6 to TRBJ2-7, with a possible D match to TRBD1 (6 bases). V was clipped by 4 bases and J by 0 bases, with 13 bases between them. This CDR3 comprises 15 residues. CDR1 and CDR2 (germline): SGHVS, FNYEAQ. CDR3 sequence (DNA): TGTGCCAGCAGCTCCGAACAGGGTAGCTCCTACGAGCAGTACTTC. This encodes CASSSEQGSSYEQYF.

This rearrangement joins TRBV7-3 to TRBJ2-7; the D gene is possibly TRBD1 (5 bases). This CDR3 is built from 15 residues. Germline CDR1 SGHTA, CDR2 FQGTGA. Trimming cost V 0 bases and J 5 bases, with 14 bases left between them. CDR3 loop: CASSLTGVGWHEQYF. CDR3 nucleotides: TGTGCCAGCAGCTTAACAGGGGTTGGGTGGCACGAGCAGTACTTC.

J is TRBJ1-4 and V is TRBV19; D is possibly TRBD1 (5 bases). Trimming stripped 4 bases from V and 0 bases from J, with 9 bases between. The CDR3 is 15 amino acids. Germline assignment: CDR1 LNHDA and CDR2 SQIVND (reference sequence). This chain's CDR3 is CASSTLTATNEKLFF. CDR3 bases: TGTGCCAGTAGTACCTTGACAGCAACTAATGAAAAACTGTTTTTT.

The rearrangement links TRBV19 to TRBJ2-7; 7 bases fit TRBD1. Per the germline V gene, CDR1 is LNHDA and CDR2 is SQIVND (reference sequence). V shed 1 base and J 6 bases; nucleotides not matched to a gene: 3. The CDR3 spans 13 residues. This CDR3 reads CASSIAGQAEQYF. For the CDR3, the DNA is TGTGCCAGTAGTATAGCAGGACAGGCCGAGCAGTACTTC.

The chain has TRBV6-6 and TRBJ1-6, with 9 bases matching TRBD1. V gave up 2 bases and J gave up 7 bases; unmatched junction bases: 3. Germline V gene lookup returns CDR1 MNHNY and CDR2 SVGAGI (reference sequence). CDR3 length: 15 amino acids. The chain's CDR3 is CASSYPGQGNSPLHF. CDR3 nucleotide sequence: TGTGCCAGCAGTTACCCGGGACAGGGCAATTCACCCCTCCACTTT.

The chain couples TRBV4-1 to TRBJ2-5; weak D call: TRBD2 (5 bases). Trimming cost V 1 base and J 3 bases, with 9 bases left between them. The CDR3 totals 14 residues. CDR1 and CDR2 from the germline V gene are MGHRA and YSYEKL. The CDR3 nucleotides read TGCGCCAGCAGCCAAGGGTGGGGAGAAGAGACCCAGTACTTC. Amino acids: CASSQGWGEETQYF.

The J gene is TRBJ2-5, the V gene TRBV5-4; 7 bases are shared with TRBD1. CDR3 length: 14 amino acids. V dropped 4 bases and J dropped 1; count of bases not matched to a gene: 4. The V gene's germline CDR1 is SGHNT and CDR2 YYREEE (reference sequence). The CDR3 bases are TGTGCCAGCAGCCCCCGGGACAGCCAAGAGACCCAGTACTTC. It encodes CASSPRDSQETQYF.

The chain is built from TRBV29-1 and TRBJ1-2, with 8 bases that match TRBD1. The CDR3 covers 13 residues. Losses at the gene ends were 6 bases for V and 3 bases for J; bases not matched to a gene: 6. Germline V gives CDR1 SQVTM, CDR2 ANQGSEA. The CDR3 region has the DNA TGCAGCGTGAAACAGGGGGGAGACTATGGCTACACCTTC. Residues: CSVKQGGDYGYTF.

The chain combines TRBV7-3 with TRBJ1-2; D is ambiguous. Looked up from germline, CDR1 is SGHTA and CDR2 is FQGTGA. Trimming took 0 bases from V and 6 from J, leaving 14 bases between them. The CDR3 consists of 15 residues. CDR3 coding DNA: TGTGCCAGCAGCTTAACGTGGAGGGATTCCGATGGCTACACCTTC. It is translated as CASSLTWRDSDGYTF.

The chain recombines TRBV6-1 with TRBJ1-4, with 9 bases identical to TRBD1. V shed 0 bases, J shed 7 bases, and the junction held 9 bases outside the gene matches. Germline CDR1 and CDR2: MNHNS and SASEGT. The CDR3 loop spans 17 amino acids. This CDR3 reads CASSEAVPGQGSEKLFF. The CDR3 nucleotides are TGTGCCAGCAGTGAAGCCGTCCCGGGACAGGGCTCTGAAAAACTGTTTTTT.

The V call is TRBV10-3, the J call TRBJ1-1; the D gene is possibly TRBD1 (6 bases). Germline V gives CDR1 ENHRY, CDR2 SYGVKD. Between the trimmed V and J ends, which lost 6 bases and 4 bases, there was a span of 12 bases. The CDR3 runs 13 residues. The CDR3 DNA is TGTGCCATCAGGATACAGGGCCTCACTGAAGCTTTCTTT. Translation: CAIRIQGLTEAFF.

The V and J genes are TRBV4-1 and TRBJ1-4, with 11 bases lining up with TRBD1. Germline V lookup: CDR1 MGHRA, CDR2 YSYEKL. J gave up 8 bases and V 1 base, and 6 bases lay outside the gene matches. The CDR3 has 16 amino acids. The CDR3 DNA reads TGCGCCAGCAGCCAAGGGTGGGGGACAGGGGGAGAAAAACTGTTTTTT. Protein: CASSQGWGTGGEKLFF.

The rearrangement joins TRBV19 to TRBJ1-5; D is undetermined. Germline V gives CDR1 LNHDA, CDR2 SQIVND (reference sequence). This CDR3 comprises 13 residues. Trimming removed 9 bases at V and 3 bases at J, with 12 bases between. CDR3 protein: CASLGGNNQPQHF. The CDR3 bases are TGTGCCAGCTTAGGAGGAAACAATCAGCCCCAGCATTTT.

The chain links TRBV19 to TRBJ2-7, with TRBD1 identical over 9 bases. The CDR3 runs 15 residues. V was clipped by 1 base and J by 5 bases; unmatched bases: 6. Per germline, CDR1 LNHDA and CDR2 SQIVND (reference sequence). DNA for the CDR3: TGTGCCAGTAGTATAGTGAACAGGGGGCTGGACGAGCAGTACTTC. Amino acid sequence: CASSIVNRGLDEQYF.